The clone carrying this T cell receptor (beta chain) was detected many times. These data originate in a study of Graves' ophthalmopathy and Graves' hyperthyroidism. V was clipped by 5 bases and J by 2 bases; unmatched bases: 10. CDR3 size: 17 residues. For repertoire sequencing, the TCR beta CDR3 regions were amplified from RNA transcripts. RT-PCR with HTBI primers came first, then second-round multiplex PCR. TCRdb processed the multiplex PCR reads anew with MiXCR; each CDR3 protein has one entry. The repertoire consists of 600,000 to 950,000 distinct CDR3 sequences, with roughly two fifths occurring once and the leading ten covering roughly 45%. The authors isolated PBMCs from around 10 ml of fresh peripheral blood.

The chain uses TRBV12-3 or TRBV12-4 and TRBJ1-5; TRBD1 matches 9 bases. The clonotype comes from an adult man with Graves' ophthalmopathy. Sequencing input: peripheral blood. The CDR3: CASSRMDRGSRNQPQHF. DNA of the CDR3: TGTGCCAGCAGTCGCATGGACAGGGGTTCGCGCAATCAGCCCCAGCATTTT.